The TCR beta chain described here comes from a study of regulatory and conventional T cells in RAG deficiency. CDR1 is SGHDN, CDR2 FVKESK, per germline. V dropped 6 bases and J dropped 3 bases, with 11 bases sitting between them. The length of the CDR3 is 13 residues. Conventional CD4+ T cells were sorted from blood as CD25-low CD127-high cells. TCRdb's table, derived via immunoSEQ multiplex PCR, lists solely in-frame clones and lacks some. Of 20,000 to 25,000 clones detected, roughly 96% appear once; the ten largest clones hold 1% to 1.5%. To note about this clone: The antigen is unknown.

General study points: Sorted Omenn CD25-high CD127-low cells may not be bona fide Tregs. Patient subsets had shorter CDR3s; Omenn Treg-Tconv overlap exceeded 85%. Control T-cell subsets had markedly higher Shannon entropy and lower Simpson indices than RAG-deficient patients.

The data were also submitted as part of a second study, on regulatory T cells. As that study records: Primers: 52 TRBV forward and 13 TRBJ reverse. Skewed V and J usage and few unique V-J pairs marked patient repertoires, most in Tregs.

This TCR was recovered from a human donor in good health. The rearrangement joins TRBV14 to TRBJ1-1; D ambiguous. Material: CD25- CD4+ T cells sorted from blood. CDR3 protein: CASRRGLDTEAFF. Written as DNA, the CDR3 is TGTGCCAGCAGGAGAGGGTTAGACACTGAAGCTTTCTTT.